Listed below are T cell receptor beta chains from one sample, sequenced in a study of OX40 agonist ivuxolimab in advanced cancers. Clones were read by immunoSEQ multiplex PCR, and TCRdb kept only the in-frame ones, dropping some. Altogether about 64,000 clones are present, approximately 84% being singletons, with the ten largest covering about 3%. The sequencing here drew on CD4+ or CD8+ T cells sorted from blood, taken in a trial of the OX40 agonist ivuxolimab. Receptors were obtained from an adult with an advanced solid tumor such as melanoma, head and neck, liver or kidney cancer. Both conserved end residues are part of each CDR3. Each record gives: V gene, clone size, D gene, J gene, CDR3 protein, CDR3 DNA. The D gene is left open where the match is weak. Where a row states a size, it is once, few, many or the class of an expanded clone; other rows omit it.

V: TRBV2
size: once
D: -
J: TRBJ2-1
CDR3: CASSVGLVPDEQFF
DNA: TGTGCCAGCAGTGTCGGACTTGTACCGGATGAGCAGTTCTTC

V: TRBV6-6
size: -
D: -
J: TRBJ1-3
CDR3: CASSYGGTGNTIYF
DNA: TGTGCCAGCAGTTACGGGGGAACTGGAAACACCATATATTTT

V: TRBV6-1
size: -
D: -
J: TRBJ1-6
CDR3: CASSEAGGGRSPLHF
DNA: TGTGCCAGCAGTGAAGCAGGGGGGGGTAGATCACCCCTCCACTTT

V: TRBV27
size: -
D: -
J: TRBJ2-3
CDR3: CVVGGRTDTQYF
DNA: TGTGTCGTCGGGGGGCGCACAGATACGCAGTATTTT

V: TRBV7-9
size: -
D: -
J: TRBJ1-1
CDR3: CASSRYAGTEAFF
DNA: TGTGCCAGCAGCCGCTACGCAGGGACTGAAGCTTTCTTT

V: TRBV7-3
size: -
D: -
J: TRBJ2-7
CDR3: CASSLLTGDEQYF
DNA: TGTGCCAGCAGCCTACTTACCGGCGACGAGCAGTACTTC

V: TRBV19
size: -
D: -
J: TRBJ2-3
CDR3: CATALGADTDTQYF
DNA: TGTGCCACCGCATTAGGGGCCGACACAGATACGCAGTATTTT

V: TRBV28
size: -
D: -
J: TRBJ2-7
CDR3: CASGGTYEQYF
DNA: TGTGCCAGCGGGGGAACCTACGAGCAGTACTTC

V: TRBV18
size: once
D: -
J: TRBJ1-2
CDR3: CASSPAESNGYTF
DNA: TGTGCCAGCTCACCGGCGGAGAGCAATGGCTACACCTTC

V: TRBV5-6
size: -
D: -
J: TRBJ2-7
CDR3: CASSLAGYSYEQYF
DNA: TGTGCCAGCAGCTTGGCAGGCTACTCCTACGAGCAGTACTTC

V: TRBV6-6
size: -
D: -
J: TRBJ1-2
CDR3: CASSQPADSNYGYTF
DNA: TGTGCCAGCAGCCAACCCGCAGACTCTAACTATGGCTACACCTTC

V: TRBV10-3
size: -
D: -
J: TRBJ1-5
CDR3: CAISEFLTRDNQPQHF
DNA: TGTGCCATCAGTGAGTTCTTAACCAGGGACAATCAGCCCCAGCATTTT

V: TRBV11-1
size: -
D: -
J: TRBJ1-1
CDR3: CASSLDISAEAFF
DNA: TGTGCCAGCAGCTTAGATATTTCTGCTGAAGCTTTCTTT

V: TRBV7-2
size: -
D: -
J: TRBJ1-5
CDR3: CASSRGGGRSMSNQPQHF
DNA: TGTGCCAGCAGCCGCGGGGGGGGTCGGAGTATGAGCAATCAGCCCCAGCATTTT

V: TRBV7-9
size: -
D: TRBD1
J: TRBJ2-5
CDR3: CASSRSVQGAGETQYF
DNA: TGTGCCAGCAGCCGGAGCGTACAGGGGGCAGGAGAGACCCAGTACTTC

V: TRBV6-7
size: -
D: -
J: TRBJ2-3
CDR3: CASGRTADTQYF
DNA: TGTGCCAGCGGGCGGACGGCAGATACGCAGTATTTT

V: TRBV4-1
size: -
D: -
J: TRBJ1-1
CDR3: CASSLQTGLGGAFF
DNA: TGCGCCAGCAGCCTCCAGACAGGTCTGGGGGGAGCTTTCTTT

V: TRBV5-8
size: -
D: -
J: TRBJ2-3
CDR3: CASSFVGADTQYF
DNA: TGTGCCAGCAGCTTCGTGGGCGCAGATACGCAGTATTTT

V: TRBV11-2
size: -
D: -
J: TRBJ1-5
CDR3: CASSSLGQPQHF
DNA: TGTGCCAGCAGCTCCCTGGGGCAGCCCCAGCATTTT

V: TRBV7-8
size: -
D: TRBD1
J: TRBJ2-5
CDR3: CASRPDREETQYF
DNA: TGTGCCAGCAGGCCTGACAGGGAAGAGACCCAGTACTTC

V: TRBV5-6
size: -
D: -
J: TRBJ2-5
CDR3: CASSFRGLETQYF
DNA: TGTGCCAGCAGCTTTCGGGGGCTAGAGACCCAGTACTTC

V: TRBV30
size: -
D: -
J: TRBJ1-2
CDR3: CAWSIPGGGYGYTF
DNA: TGTGCCTGGAGTATCCCCGGGGGGGGCTATGGCTACACCTTC

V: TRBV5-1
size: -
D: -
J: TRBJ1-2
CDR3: CASSLGGLDYGYTF
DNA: TGCGCCAGCAGCTTGGGGGGCTTGGACTATGGCTACACCTTC

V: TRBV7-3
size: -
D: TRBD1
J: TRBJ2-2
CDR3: CASSKDRGDTGELFF
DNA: TGTGCCAGCAGTAAGGACAGGGGAGACACCGGGGAGCTGTTTTTT

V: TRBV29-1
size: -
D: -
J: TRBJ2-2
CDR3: CSVETVTGELFF
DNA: TGCAGCGTCGAGACAGTCACCGGGGAGCTGTTTTTT

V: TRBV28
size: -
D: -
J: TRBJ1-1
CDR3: CASSFEDTEAFF
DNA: TGTGCCAGCAGTTTTGAGGACACTGAAGCTTTCTTT

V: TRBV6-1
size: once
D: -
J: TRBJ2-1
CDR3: CASSEDNHNEQFF
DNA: TGTGCCAGCAGTGAAGACAACCACAATGAGCAGTTCTTC

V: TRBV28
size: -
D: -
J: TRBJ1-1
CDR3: CASTAGGTEAFF
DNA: TGTGCCAGCACGGCAGGAGGGACTGAAGCTTTCTTT

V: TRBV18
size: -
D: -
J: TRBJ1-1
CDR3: CASSPGAATEAFF
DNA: TGTGCCAGCTCACCGGGGGCCGCCACTGAAGCTTTCTTT

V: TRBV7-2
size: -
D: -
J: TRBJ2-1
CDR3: CASSPDFESSYNEQFF
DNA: TGTGCCAGCAGCCCGGACTTCGAAAGCTCCTACAATGAGCAGTTCTTC

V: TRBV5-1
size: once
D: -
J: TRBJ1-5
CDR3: CASSNGTAGNQPQHF
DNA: TGCGCCAGCAGCAACGGGACGGCCGGCAATCAGCCCCAGCATTTT

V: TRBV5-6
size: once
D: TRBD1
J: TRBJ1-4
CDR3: CASSLPGQGSGEKLFF
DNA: TGTGCCAGCAGCCTCCCTGGACAGGGAAGTGGTGAAAAACTGTTTTTT

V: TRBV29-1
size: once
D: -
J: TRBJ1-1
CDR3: CSALRDARLMRVF
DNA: TGCAGCGCCCTCCGGGACGCTCGCCTAATGAGGGTCTTT

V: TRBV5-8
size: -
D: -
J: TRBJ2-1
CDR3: CASSRGDEQFF
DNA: TGTGCCAGCAGCCGCGGGGATGAGCAGTTCTTC

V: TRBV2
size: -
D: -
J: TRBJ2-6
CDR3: CASDRDTRSGANVLTF
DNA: TGTGCCAGCGACCGGGACACCCGGAGTGGGGCCAACGTCCTGACTTTC

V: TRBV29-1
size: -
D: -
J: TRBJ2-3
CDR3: CSGAPGVGPDTQYF
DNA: TGCAGCGGGGCGCCCGGGGTGGGCCCAGATACGCAGTATTTT

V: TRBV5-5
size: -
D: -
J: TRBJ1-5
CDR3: CASSGGVWQPQHF
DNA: TGTGCCAGCAGCGGAGGGGTTTGGCAGCCCCAGCATTTT

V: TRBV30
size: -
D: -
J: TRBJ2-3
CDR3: CASDQGLTDTQYF
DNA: TGTGCCTCCGATCAGGGGTTAACAGATACGCAGTATTTT

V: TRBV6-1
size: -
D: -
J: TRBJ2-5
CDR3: CASSARGETQYF
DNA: TGTGCCAGCAGTGCAAGAGGAGAGACCCAGTACTTC

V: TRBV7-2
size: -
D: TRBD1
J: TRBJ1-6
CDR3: CAAKSDRGNSPLHF
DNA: TGTGCCGCCAAATCCGACAGGGGGAATTCACCCCTCCACTTT

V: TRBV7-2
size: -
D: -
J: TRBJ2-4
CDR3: CASSLDSRNIQYF
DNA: TGTGCCAGCAGCTTAGATAGCAGAAACATTCAGTACTTC